This entry concerns a single T cell receptor (beta chain). PCR employed 60 Vbeta and 13 Jbeta primers. Clones were sequenced by immunoSEQ multiplex PCR, and TCRdb holds only the in-frame ones, with some missing. The sample has about 98,000 clones; approximately 78% are singletons. This specimen belongs to a study of cytomegalovirus exposure and HLA in healthy donors. The CDR3 consists of 15 residues. The TCR comes from a man in his forties or fifties in good health and CMV-seronegative. The specimen sequenced was PBMCs. The chain couples TRBV21-1 to TRBJ1-2; the DNA was not used to check the table's D call, TRBD1. TRBV21-1 is annotated as a pseudogene. The CDR3 nucleotides are TGTGCCAGCAGCAGAAACAGGGGGCGTGACTATGGCTACACCTTC. Translating gives CASSRNRGRDYGYTF.